The source of this TCR beta chain is a study of response to subunit inactivated influenza vaccine. Study-level points and caveats: Seasonal influenza vaccination, on each occasion, was suggested by the authors to recruit few new T cells.

MiXCR, run by TCRdb on the RT-PCR reads, gives a single entry per CDR3 protein. Among 400,000 to 650,000 distinct CDR3 sequences listed, more than 7% were seen once. This clonotype was seen ten or more times. Its target is unknown. Sample: PBMCs from blood, taken around 25 months after vaccination. This TCR came from a man aged 50-75 years who received an inactivated influenza vaccine.

The CDR3 sequence: CSATGTSNTEAFF. The CDR3 DNA reads as TGCAGTGCTACCGGGACTTCGAACACTGAAGCTTTCTTT. V is TRBV20-1 and J is TRBJ1-1, with D maybe TRBD1 (5 bases). The CDR3 consists of 13 residues. V gave up 4 bases and J gave up 1 base, with 10 bases separating them. CDR1 and CDR2 (germline): DFQATT, SNEGSKA (reference sequence).